One sample yielded the 8 T cell receptor beta chains listed below, sequenced in a study of T cell responses to AZD1222 COVID-19 vaccine. Libraries were prepared by immunoSEQ multiplex PCR; TCRdb keeps only in-frame clonotypes and omits some of them. The sample holds 180,000 or so clones, about 90% seen once. The source was peripheral blood, collected on day 0 of AZD1222 vaccination. The receptors were gathered from an adult in good health.

The chain is built from TRBV4-3 and TRBJ2-1; TRBD2 is a possible D gene (6 bases). Trimming stripped 5 bases from V and 0 bases from J, with 11 bases between. CDR3 length: 15 amino acids. The V gene's germline CDR1 is LGHNA and CDR2 YSLEER. The CDR3 reads CASSVAGSSYNEQFF. The CDR3 DNA sequence: TGCGCCAGCAGCGTGGCGGGGAGCTCCTACAATGAGCAGTTCTTC.

The gene calls are TRBV9 and TRBJ2-5; TRBD2 agrees at 12 bases. This CDR3 is built from 18 residues. CDR1 and CDR2 (germline): SGDLS, YYNGEE. V was pared by 0 bases and J by 4 bases, with 10 bases of the junction left unmatched. The CDR3 is CASSVVASGGAIGETQYF. In nucleotides, the CDR3 is TGTGCCAGCAGCGTAGTAGCTAGCGGGGGGGCCATCGGAGAGACCCAGTACTTC.

V gene TRBV2 combines with J gene TRBJ1-2; TRBD1 agrees at 8 bases. Germline CDR1 is SNHLY and CDR2 is FYNNEI. The CDR3 has 15 amino acids. Trimming cost V 6 bases and J 8 bases; bases outside gene matches: 14. CDR3 DNA: TGTGCCAGCAGAGGCCAACAGGGGGTGATCCGGGGCTACACCTTC. This translates into CASRGQQGVIRGYTF.

V is TRBV5-4 and J is TRBJ1-6; D gene uncertain. From germline, CDR1 is SGHNT and CDR2 YYREEE (reference sequence). Deletions cut 0 bases from V and 9 bases from J, with 13 bases between. This CDR3 spans 15 amino acids. CDR3 loop: CASSLAEGIGSPLHF. Here the CDR3 DNA reads TGTGCCAGCAGCTTGGCCGAGGGAATCGGTTCACCCCTCCACTTT.

The chain recombines TRBV29-1 with TRBJ1-5; D is possibly TRBD1 (6 bases). V lost 4 bases and J 5 bases, leaving 12 bases between the germline ends. CDR1 and CDR2 (germline): SQVTM, ANQGSEA. The CDR3 covers 13 residues. Here the CDR3 reads CSVGSTGDQPQHF. The DNA for the CDR3 is TGCAGCGTTGGATCGACAGGCGATCAGCCCCAGCATTTT.

This chain joins TRBV6-5 and TRBJ2-7; D may be TRBD2 (6 bases). V lost 7 bases to trimming and J lost 4 bases, with 11 bases between them. The CDR3 runs 12 residues. From germline, CDR1 is MNHEY and CDR2 SVGAGI. The CDR3 nucleotides are TGTGCCAGCACCGAAGGGACTTACGAGCAGTACTTC. Protein sequence: CASTEGTYEQYF.

The chain has TRBV18 and TRBJ1-5, with D possibly matching TRBD1 (5 bases). Germline CDR1 reads KGHSH; CDR2 reads LQKENI. The CDR3 has 18 amino acids. V was pared by 2 bases and J by 0 bases, with 17 bases between. In DNA form, the CDR3 reads TGTGCCAGCTCACCATGGGGGAGCGGACAAAATAGCAATCAGCCCCAGCATTTT. Translation gives CASSPWGSGQNSNQPQHF.

The rearrangement uses TRBV28 and TRBJ1-5, with D uncertain. Germline V gene data show CDR1 as MDHEN and CDR2 as SYDVKM. Trimming left V 11 bases short and J 2 bases short, with 10 bases between. CDR3 length equals 12 residues. The CDR3 DNA sequence: TGTGCCGGCTCGGATGGCAATCAGCCCCAGCATTTT. As protein: CAGSDGNQPQHF.